This is a list of T cell receptor beta chains from one sample in a study of T cell changes during pregnancy in multiple sclerosis. Profiling relied on immunoSEQ multiplex PCR, and the TCRdb table lists in-frame clones only, not all of them. Of 90,000 to 100,000 clones in the sample, around 90% were seen once. Specimen: peripheral blood, collected after pregnancy. These receptor sequences come from a female donor in good health, enrolled as a control in a pregnancy study. Each CDR3 is given with its conserved first and last residue. The D gene is left open where the match is weak. Clone size is not always given. Where it is, it says once, few, many or a class for expanded clones.

D	size	V	J	CDR3	DNA
.	once	TRBV5-8	TRBJ2-7	CASSYSEQYF	TGTGCCAGCAGCTATAGCGAGCAGTACTTC
TRBD1	.	TRBV9	TRBJ1-3	CASSAPGGTGGNTIYF	TGTGCCAGCAGCGCCCCGGGCGGGACAGGGGGGAACACCATATATTTT
TRBD2	.	TRBV5-4	TRBJ2-5	CASSLAGAGVSGETQYF	TGTGCCAGCAGCTTGGCGGGAGCGGGAGTTTCAGGAGAGACCCAGTACTTC
TRBD1	once	TRBV15	TRBJ1-1	CATSREAGGVNTEAFF	TGTGCCACCAGCAGAGAGGCAGGGGGAGTGAACACTGAAGCTTTCTTT
.	.	TRBV28	TRBJ2-6	CASSGPGSGANVLTF	TGTGCCAGCAGTGGCCCAGGGTCCGGGGCCAACGTCCTGACTTTC
TRBD1	.	TRBV18	TRBJ2-4	CASSPRDSVAKNIQYF	TGTGCCAGCTCACCGAGGGACAGCGTAGCCAAAAACATTCAGTACTTC
TRBD2	.	TRBV6-4	TRBJ2-3	CASSPTSGSTDTQYF	TGTGCCAGCAGCCCGACTAGCGGGAGCACAGATACGCAGTATTTT
.	.	TRBV5-1	TRBJ2-5	CASSLDTVQETQYF	TGCGCCAGCAGCTTGGATACAGTCCAAGAGACCCAGTACTTC
TRBD2	.	TRBV18	TRBJ2-2	CASSPSREASGELFF	TGTGCCAGCTCACCATCCCGGGAGGCGTCCGGGGAGCTGTTTTTT
TRBD1	.	TRBV4-2	TRBJ1-6	CASSPGQANSPLHF	TGTGCCAGCAGCCCTGGACAGGCTAATTCACCCCTCCACTTT
.	.	TRBV19	TRBJ2-6	CASSPQFSSGANVLTF	TGTGCCAGTAGCCCACAGTTCTCTTCTGGGGCCAACGTCCTGACTTTC